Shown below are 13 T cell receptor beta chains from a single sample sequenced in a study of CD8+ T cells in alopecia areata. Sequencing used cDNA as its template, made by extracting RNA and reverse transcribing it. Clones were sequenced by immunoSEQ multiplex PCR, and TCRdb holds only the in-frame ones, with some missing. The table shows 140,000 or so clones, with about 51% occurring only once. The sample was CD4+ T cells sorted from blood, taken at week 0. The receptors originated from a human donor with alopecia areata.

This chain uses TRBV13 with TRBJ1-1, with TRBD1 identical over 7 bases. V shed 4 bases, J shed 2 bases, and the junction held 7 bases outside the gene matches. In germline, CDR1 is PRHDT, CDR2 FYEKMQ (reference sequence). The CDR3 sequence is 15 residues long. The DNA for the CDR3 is TGTGCCAGCAGCTATTGGACAGGACCTAACACTGAAGCTTTCTTT. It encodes CASSYWTGPNTEAFF.

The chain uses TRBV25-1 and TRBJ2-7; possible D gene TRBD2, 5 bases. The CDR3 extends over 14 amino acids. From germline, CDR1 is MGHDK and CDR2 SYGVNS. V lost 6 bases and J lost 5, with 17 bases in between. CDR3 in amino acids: CASRSGMSLDEQYF. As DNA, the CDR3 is TGTGCCAGCAGATCCGGGATGAGTCTGGACGAGCAGTACTTC.

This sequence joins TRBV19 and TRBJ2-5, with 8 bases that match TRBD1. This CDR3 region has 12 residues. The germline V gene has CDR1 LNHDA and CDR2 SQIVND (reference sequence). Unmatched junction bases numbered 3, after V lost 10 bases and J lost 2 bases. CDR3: CATRTGQETQYF. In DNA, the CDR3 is TGTGCCACCCGGACAGGGCAAGAGACCCAGTACTTC.

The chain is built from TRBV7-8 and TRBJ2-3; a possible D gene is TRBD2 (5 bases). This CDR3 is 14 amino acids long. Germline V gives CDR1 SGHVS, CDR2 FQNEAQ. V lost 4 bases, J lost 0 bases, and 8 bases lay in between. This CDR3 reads CASSSAVSTDTQYF. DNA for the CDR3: TGTGCCAGCAGCTCAGCGGTTAGCACAGATACGCAGTATTTT.

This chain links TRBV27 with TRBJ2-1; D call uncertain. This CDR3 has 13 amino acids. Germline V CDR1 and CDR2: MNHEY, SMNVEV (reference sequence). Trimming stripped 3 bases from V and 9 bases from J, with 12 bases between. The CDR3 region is CASSLSLHGEQFF. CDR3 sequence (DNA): TGTGCCAGCAGTTTGTCCCTCCACGGTGAGCAGTTCTTC.

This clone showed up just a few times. CDR3 sequence (DNA): TGCAGCGTTGAAGGAGTTGGGGATGGCTACACCTTC. Translation: CSVEGVGDGYTF. V and J are TRBV29-1 and TRBJ1-2, with D unresolved. Germline-derived CDR1 and CDR2 are SQVTM and ANQGSEA. Trimming took off 1 base at V and 6 bases at J, with 9 bases between the two ends. The CDR3 loop spans 12 amino acids.

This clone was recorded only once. The CDR3 spells CASSRGTVNEQFF. CDR3 bases: TGCGCCAGCAGCAGGGGGACAGTCAATGAGCAGTTCTTC. The rearrangement uses TRBV5-1 and TRBJ2-1; 7 bases align to TRBD1. J gave up 6 bases and V 4 bases, and 4 bases lay outside the gene matches. This CDR3 spans 13 amino acids. Germline values: CDR1 SGHRS, CDR2 YFSETQ.

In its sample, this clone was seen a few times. The CDR3 protein is CASSPDYTDTQYF. The CDR3 DNA is TGTGCCAGCAGTCCCGACTACACAGATACGCAGTATTTT. The V gene is TRBV7-3, the J gene TRBJ2-3, with a weak D call TRBD2 (5 bases). Germline V gene lookup returns CDR1 SGHTA and CDR2 FQGTGA. There are 13 residues in the CDR3. V was shortened by 6 bases and J by 2 bases, with 9 bases between the two germline ends. The whole variable domain, filled in from reference TRBV7-3 and TRBJ2-3, reads GAGVSQTPSNKVTEKGKYVELRCDPISGHTALYWYRQSLGQGPEFLIYFQGTGAADDSGLPNDRFFAVRPEGSVSTLKIQRTERGDSAVYLCASSPDYTDTQYFGPGTRLTVL.

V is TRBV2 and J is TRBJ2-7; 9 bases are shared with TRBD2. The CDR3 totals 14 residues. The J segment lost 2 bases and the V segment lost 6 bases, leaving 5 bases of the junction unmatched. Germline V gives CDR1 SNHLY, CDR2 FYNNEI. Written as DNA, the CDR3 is TGTGCCAGCAGAGAGCGGGAGGCCCCCTACGAGCAGTACTTC. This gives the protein CASREREAPYEQYF.

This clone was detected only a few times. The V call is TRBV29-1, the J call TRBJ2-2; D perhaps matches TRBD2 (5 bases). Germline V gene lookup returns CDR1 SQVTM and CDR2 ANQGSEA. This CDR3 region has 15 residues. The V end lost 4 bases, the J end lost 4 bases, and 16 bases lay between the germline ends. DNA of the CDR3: TGCAGCGTTGGAAGGACCTTTGGGAGCACCGGGGAGCTGTTTTTT. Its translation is CSVGRTFGSTGELFF.

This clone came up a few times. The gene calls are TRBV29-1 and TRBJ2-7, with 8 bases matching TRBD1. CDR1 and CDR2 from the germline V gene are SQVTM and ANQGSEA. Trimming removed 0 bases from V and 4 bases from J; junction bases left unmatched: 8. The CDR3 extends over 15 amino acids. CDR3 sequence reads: CSVEDRTGSMYEQYF. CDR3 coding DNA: TGCAGCGTTGAAGATCGGACAGGGAGTATGTACGAGCAGTACTTC.

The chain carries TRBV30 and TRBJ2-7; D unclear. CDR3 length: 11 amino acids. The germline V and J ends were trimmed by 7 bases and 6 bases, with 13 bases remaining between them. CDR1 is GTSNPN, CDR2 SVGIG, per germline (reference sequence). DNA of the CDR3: TGTGCCTTTTGGGTATCGGGCGAGCAGTACTTC. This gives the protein CAFWVSGEQYF. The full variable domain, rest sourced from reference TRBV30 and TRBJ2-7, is SQTIHQWPATLVQPVGSPLSLECTVEGTSNPNLYWYRQAAGRGLQLLFYSVGIGQISSEVPQNLSASRPQDRQFILSSKKLLLSDSGFYLCAFWVSGEQYFGPGTRLTVT.

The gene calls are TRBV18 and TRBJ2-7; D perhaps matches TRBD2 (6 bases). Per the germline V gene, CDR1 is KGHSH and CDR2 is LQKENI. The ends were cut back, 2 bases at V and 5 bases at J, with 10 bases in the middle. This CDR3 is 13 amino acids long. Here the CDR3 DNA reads TGTGCCAGCTCACCAACGGCGGGGAACGAGCAGTACTTC. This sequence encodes CASSPTAGNEQYF.